These T cell receptor beta chains were read from a single sample in a study of T cells after yellow fever vaccination. TCRdb re-called the 5' RACE reads with MiXCR, one entry per CDR3 protein. The sample records around 65,000 distinct CDR3 sequences, around 5% being singletons. The sample consisted of CD4+ T cells sorted from PBMCs, taken roughly 14 days after the first yellow fever vaccination. The receptors were sampled from a man aged 18 to 29 who received the YFV17D yellow fever vaccine. Each CDR3 is given with its conserved first and last residue. The D gene is left open where the match is weak. Size tells how often a clone was seen (once, few, many) or the class of an expanded clone, and some rows leave it out.

abundance | d_gene | j_gene | v_gene | CDR3nt | CDR3aa
many | - | TRBJ2-5 | TRBV7-8 | TGTGCCAGCAGCAGGAGGGGGGAGACCCAGTACTTC | CASSRRGETQYF
many | - | TRBJ2-5 | TRBV20-1 | TGCAGTGCTAGACAGGGGTCGGAGACCCAGTACTTC | CSARQGSETQYF
many | TRBD1 | TRBJ1-2 | TRBV29-1 | TGCAGCGTTGCAGGCAGGGGGCTGAGTGGCTACACCTTC | CSVAGRGLSGYTF
many | - | TRBJ2-1 | TRBV5-1 | TGCGCCAGCAGCTTGGCGGGGAATTATTACAATGAGCAGTTCTTC | CASSLAGNYYNEQFF
many | - | TRBJ2-7 | TRBV20-1 | TGCAGTGCTAGGGTCGGAGGGGTATCCCCCCGGCAGTACTTC | CSARVGGVSPRQYF
many | - | TRBJ1-1 | TRBV20-1 | TGCAGTGCCCCTTCGGGGGGGCTCACTGAAGCTTTCTTT | CSAPSGGLTEAFF
- | TRBD1 | TRBJ2-2 | TRBV20-1 | TGCAGTGCCAGAACCGGGACAGGTACCTACACCGGGGAGCTGTTTTTT | CSARTGTGTYTGELFF
many | - | TRBJ1-5 | TRBV5-4 | TGTGCCAGCAGCTTGGGCTTCGGGCCCCAGCATTTT | CASSLGFGPQHF
many | - | TRBJ2-7 | TRBV29-1 | TGCAGCGTCCGGAGTCGGTACGAGCAGTACTTC | CSVRSRYEQYF
many | - | TRBJ1-1 | TRBV6-5 | TGTGCCAGCAGTTACTCGAGTACGTACACTGAAGCTTTCTTT | CASSYSSTYTEAFF
many | TRBD2 | TRBJ2-3 | TRBV6-4 | TGTGCCAGCAGCCGGGGTTGGGGACTAGCGGACACGAGATATACGCAGTATTTT | CASSRGWGLADTRYTQYF
many | - | TRBJ2-3 | TRBV5-5 | TGTGCCAGCAGGCTCCTTAGCACAGATACGCAGTATTTT | CASRLLSTDTQYF
many | - | TRBJ2-5 | TRBV12-3/TRBV12-4 | TGTGCCAGCACCTATGGGGTGAAAGAGACCCAGTACTTC | CASTYGVKETQYF
many | - | TRBJ2-3 | TRBV28 | TGTGCCAGCAGCTTTACTACAGGGTTAGATACGCAGTATTTT | CASSFTTGLDTQYF
many | - | TRBJ2-3 | TRBV10-3 | TGTGCCATCAGTCGTGTCCTGAATGGAGATACGCAGTATTTT | CAISRVLNGDTQYF
many | - | TRBJ2-5 | TRBV7-8 | TGTGCATCGAAATCTACTATGCAAGAGACCCAGTACTTC | CASKSTMQETQYF
many | TRBD1 | TRBJ2-5 | TRBV5-4 | TGTGCCAGCAGCTTGGGAGGACAGGGGACGCAGACCCAGTACTTC | CASSLGGQGTQTQYF
many | - | TRBJ2-3 | TRBV6-1 | TGTGCCAGCAGTACCCAGTGGGGCACAGATACGCAGTATTTT | CASSTQWGTDTQYF
many | TRBD2 | TRBJ2-3 | TRBV20-1 | TGCAGTGCTAGGATTGCGGGGGGGGTAGATACGCAGTATTTT | CSARIAGGVDTQYF
many | TRBD1 | TRBJ2-1 | TRBV28 | TGTGCCAGCAGTTTCCCCCCGGACCAGTCGGGACAGGGTGAGCAGTTCTTC | CASSFPPDQSGQGEQFF
many | - | TRBJ1-2 | TRBV4-3 | TGCGCCAGCAGCCAAGACACAGGATACTATGGCTACACCTTC | CASSQDTGYYGYTF
- | - | TRBJ2-6 | TRBV7-2 | TGTGCCAGCAGCTTCAGGGGAGCGGCTGGGGCCAACGTCCTGACTTTC | CASSFRGAAGANVLTF
many | - | TRBJ1-1 | TRBV5-1 | TGCGCCAGCAGCTTGGGGGGGGGTCAGGGGAACACTGAAGCTTTCTTT | CASSLGGGQGNTEAFF
many | - | TRBJ2-1 | TRBV27 | TGTGCCAGCAGTTTAATGTCGGTCAGCTACAATGAGCAGTTCTTC | CASSLMSVSYNEQFF
many | - | TRBJ1-3 | TRBV10-3 | TGTGCCATCAGTGGATTCGGGGGGTCTGGAAACACCATATATTTT | CAISGFGGSGNTIYF
many | TRBD1 | TRBJ1-3 | TRBV7-9 | TGTGCCAGCAGCGGACAGGGATCTGGAAACACCATATATTTT | CASSGQGSGNTIYF
- | - | TRBJ1-5 | TRBV18 | TGTGCCAGTCATGGACAGCTTAATCAGCCCCAGCATTTT | CASHGQLNQPQHF
many | TRBD1 | TRBJ1-3 | TRBV20-1 | TGCAGTGCTAGAGATCGGACAGGGTTGTCTGGAAACACCATATATTTT | CSARDRTGLSGNTIYF
many | - | TRBJ2-5 | TRBV6-1 | TGTGCCAGCAGTGGGGGGGGGGCCAAAGAGACCCAGTACTTC | CASSGGGAKETQYF
many | - | TRBJ2-4 | TRBV11-1 | TGTGCCAGCAGCTTGTCCAGCCTAAACATTCAGTACTTC | CASSLSSLNIQYF
many | - | TRBJ1-6 | TRBV7-9 | TGTGCCAGCAGCTTAAGCCACCTGACGGCCAAGTCACCCCTCCACTTT | CASSLSHLTAKSPLHF
many | - | TRBJ1-5 | TRBV29-1 | TGCAGCGCCGGGGGGGGTAGAGGCAATCAGCCCCAGCATTTT | CSAGGGRGNQPQHF
many | - | TRBJ2-1 | TRBV9 | TGTGCCAGCAGTCCACAGGGCAATGAGCAGTTCTTC | CASSPQGNEQFF
many | - | TRBJ2-1 | TRBV2 | TGTGCCAGCAGTGGTTCAGGCGGGCTCATTACCTACAATGAGCAGTTCTTC | CASSGSGGLITYNEQFF
many | - | TRBJ2-2 | TRBV3-1 | TGTGCCAGCAGCTATATAGGACTGCCGAACACCGGGGAGCTGTTTTTT | CASSYIGLPNTGELFF
many | - | TRBJ2-1 | TRBV10-3 | TGTGCCATCATGGGCTCGGGCGGCCAAGCCCAGTACAATGAGCAGTTCTTC | CAIMGSGGQAQYNEQFF
many | - | TRBJ2-3 | TRBV20-1 | TGCAGTGAGGGTCCCACAGATACGCAGTATTTT | CSEGPTDTQYF
many | - | TRBJ2-1 | TRBV6-5 | TGTGCCAGCAGTTCCACCATTTCGACAGGCGCTTGGGATGAGCAGTTCTTC | CASSSTISTGAWDEQFF
- | - | TRBJ2-2 | TRBV5-4 | TGTGCCAGCAGCTTGGGCACAAACACCGGGGAGCTGTTTTTT | CASSLGTNTGELFF
many | - | TRBJ1-5 | TRBV20-1 | TGCAGTGCTAGTATCGATAGCAATCAGCCCCAGCATTTT | CSASIDSNQPQHF
many | TRBD1 | TRBJ2-2 | TRBV24-1 | TGTGCCACCAGTGAATCCGGGACAGAGAACACCGGGGAGCTGTTTTTT | CATSESGTENTGELFF
many | - | TRBJ2-5 | TRBV4-2 | TGTGCCAGCAGCCAGACCCTCTCTGGGCGAGGGGAAGAGACCCAGTACTTC | CASSQTLSGRGEETQYF
many | TRBD1 | TRBJ1-2 | TRBV30 | TGTGCCTGGAGTGTACGGACAGGGTTAGGCTACACCTTC | CAWSVRTGLGYTF
many | - | TRBJ1-5 | TRBV20-1 | TGCAGTGCTAGACAGGCTAATCAGCCCCAGCATTTT | CSARQANQPQHF
few | - | TRBJ1-5 | TRBV5-1 | TGCGCCAGCAGCTTGGCCGGAAATAGCAATCAGCCCCAGCATTTT | CASSLAGNSNQPQHF
many | - | TRBJ2-3 | TRBV7-6 | TGTGCCAGCAGCCCCTCGCGGAGCACAGATACGCAGTATTTT | CASSPSRSTDTQYF
medium-sized | - | TRBJ2-3 | TRBV7-8 | TGTGCCAGCAGCCTTCGTGCCGGGTCAGATACGCAGTATTTT | CASSLRAGSDTQYF
many | TRBD1 | TRBJ2-2 | TRBV7-8 | TGTGCCAGCAGCTGGGACAGATTGAACACCGGGGAGCTGTTTTTT | CASSWDRLNTGELFF
few | - | TRBJ1-1 | TRBV7-9 | TGTGCCAGCAGCTTAGCGAGGCGGGGGGCGACGGAAGCTTTCTTT | CASSLARRGATEAFF
many | - | TRBJ1-2 | TRBV7-2 | TGTGCCAGCAGCCTCGCGGGGGACGGCTATGGCTACACCTTC | CASSLAGDGYGYTF
many | TRBD2 | TRBJ2-3 | TRBV5-1 | TGCGCCACCTCTTTATCTGCTAGCGGGGGGGCCCAAGATACGCAGTATTTT | CATSLSASGGAQDTQYF
many | TRBD1 | TRBJ2-2 | TRBV7-2 | TGTGCCAGCAGCTCGGGACAGCCGAACACCGGGGAGCTGTTTTTT | CASSSGQPNTGELFF
many | TRBD2 | TRBJ2-1 | TRBV4-2 | TGTGCCAGCAGCCAAGGGGCTAGCGGGGGAAATGAGCAGTTCTTC | CASSQGASGGNEQFF
many | - | TRBJ2-7 | TRBV12-3/TRBV12-4 | TGTGCCAGCAGTTTGAGAAGGGGGGAGGCTATCAAGCAGTACTTC | CASSLRRGEAIKQYF
many | - | TRBJ1-3 | TRBV12-3/TRBV12-4 | TGTGCCAGCAGTTTGGGCGACCCCAATGGAGGAAACACCATATATTTT | CASSLGDPNGGNTIYF
many | - | TRBJ2-4 | TRBV12-3/TRBV12-4 | TGTGCCAGCAGTTTCCAGGGTACCAAAAACATTCAGTACTTC | CASSFQGTKNIQYF
many | - | TRBJ2-6 | TRBV5-1 | TGCGCCAGCAGCTTAGGGGGGACTGGGGCCAACGTCCTGACTTTC | CASSLGGTGANVLTF
many | - | TRBJ2-5 | TRBV18 | TGTGCCAGCTCACCGGAACGGACAGCAAAACAAGAGACCCAGTACTTC | CASSPERTAKQETQYF
many | - | TRBJ1-5 | TRBV18 | TGTGCCAGCTCACCGTCGGTGGGTGGTGGAAATCAGCCCCAGCATTTT | CASSPSVGGGNQPQHF